The 32 T cell receptor beta chains listed next were all sequenced from one sample in a study of Graves' ophthalmopathy and Graves' hyperthyroidism (dated by TCRdb to between 2017 and 2018). The sequencer listed for this sample is Illumina HiSeq 2000. TCR beta CDR3 regions were amplified from RNA transcripts for repertoire sequencing. The first round was an RT-PCR using HTBI primers with the Qiagen OneStep RT-PCR kit, and this first round was followed by a second-round multiplex PCR, then size selection and purification. The public reads were reprocessed in TCRdb via fastp at Q25 and MiXCR, keeping in-frame beta chains. When rows share a CDR3 protein, they turn into one entry using the most common DNA and genes. The sample profile shows 300,000 to 350,000 distinct CDR3 sequences; 17% of them were found once. The ten largest make up 9% to 15% of the sample. Sample: peripheral blood. These receptors all stem from an adult man with Graves' ophthalmopathy.

This clonotype showed up many times. J is TRBJ2-5 and V is TRBV18, with a weak D call TRBD2 (7 bases). This CDR3 has 14 amino acids. The germline gives CDR1 KGHSH, CDR2 LQKENI. V lost 8 bases and J 3 bases, leaving 16 bases between the germline ends. The CDR3 sequence is CASARGGDEETQYF. The CDR3, as DNA: TGTGCCAGCGCCAGAGGGGGGGACGAAGAGACCCAGTACTTC.

This clonotype came up many times. The chain combines TRBV5-1 with TRBJ1-6, with D unresolved. The CDR3 totals 13 residues. V lost 0 bases, J lost 6 bases, and 4 bases lay in between. Germline values: CDR1 SGHRS, CDR2 YFSETQ. Here the CDR3 reads CASSLAGNSPLHF. CDR3 DNA: TGCGCCAGCAGCTTGGCGGGTAATTCACCCCTCCACTTT.

The V gene is TRBV6-5, the J gene TRBJ2-2; the match to TRBD1 covers 7 bases. This CDR3 region has 16 residues. The J segment lost 0 bases and the V segment lost 5 bases, leaving 6 bases of the junction unmatched. Germline V lookup: CDR1 MNHEY, CDR2 SVGAGI. DNA of the CDR3: TGTGCCAGCAGTCACCAAACAGGGGCGAACACCGGGGAGCTGTTTTTT. Protein product: CASSHQTGANTGELFF.

This clonotype was counted at least ten times. This chain joins TRBV4-1 and TRBJ1-6; D possibly corresponds to TRBD1 (5 bases). The CDR3 has 15 amino acids. V lost 0 bases, J lost 7 bases, and 10 bases lay in between. Germline values: CDR1 MGHRA, CDR2 YSYEKL. CDR3 residues: CASSQEKGINSPLHF. The CDR3, as DNA: TGCGCCAGCAGCCAAGAAAAGGGGATAAATTCACCCCTCCACTTT.

The table lists this clonotype with many counts. V gene TRBV29-1 combines with J gene TRBJ2-2; D remains ambiguous. Germline V gene lookup returns CDR1 SQVTM and CDR2 ANQGSEA. CDR3 length equals 15 residues. Trimming took off 4 bases at V and 0 bases at J, with 12 bases between the two ends. The CDR3 region has the DNA TGCAGCGTTGGGTCGGAGAGCGCGAACACCGGGGAGCTGTTTTTT. Translating it yields CSVGSESANTGELFF.

The table lists this clonotype with many counts. The chain joins TRBV6-1 to TRBJ2-7; 13 bases align to TRBD2. The germline V gene has CDR1 MNHNS and CDR2 SASEGT. V trimming: 8 bases; J trimming: 8 bases; junction bases outside the gene matches: 15. The CDR3 has 16 amino acids. In DNA, the CDR3 is TGTGCCAGCGGACGGGTTACTGGACTAGCGGGGGACAAGCAGTACTTC. It is translated as CASGRVTGLAGDKQYF.

In this sample, this clonotype turned up a few times. The genes are TRBV6-1 and TRBJ1-6, with D uncertain. This CDR3 contains 12 residues. Trimming cost V 10 bases and J 4 bases, with 8 bases left between them. Germline lookup yields CDR1 MNHNS and CDR2 SASEGT. CDR3 in DNA: TGTGCCATCGGCAGATATAATTCACCCCTCCACTTT. Its translation: CAIGRYNSPLHF.

This clonotype was detected many times. The chain couples TRBV7-2 to TRBJ2-7; D not resolved. Trimming removed 1 base at V and 3 bases at J, with 10 bases between. The CDR3 is 14 residues long. Germline assignment: CDR1 SGHTA and CDR2 FQGNSA. The CDR3 region is CASSLVGQFYEQYF. As DNA, the CDR3 is TGTGCCAGCAGCTTAGTAGGGCAGTTCTACGAGCAGTACTTC.

This clonotype has a count of ten or more. J is TRBJ1-1 and V is TRBV18; D might be TRBD1 (5 bases). Between the trimmed V and J ends, which lost 6 bases and 1 base, there was a span of 12 bases. Per germline, CDR1 KGHSH and CDR2 LQKENI. The CDR3 runs to 14 residues. CDR3: CASSPGLTNTEAFF. The CDR3 DNA follows: TGTGCCAGCTCGCCGGGACTTACGAACACTGAAGCTTTCTTT.

This clonotype has ten or more counts. The V gene is TRBV5-1, the J gene TRBJ1-3; no firm D call. Germline V gene data show CDR1 as SGHRS and CDR2 as YFSETQ. This CDR3 region has 18 residues. V shed 1 base and J shed 0 bases, with 17 bases lying between them. The CDR3 region has the DNA TGCGCCAGCAGCTTGTATGGTTCAGCTTCAAGCTCTGGAAACACCATATATTTT. Amino acid sequence: CASSLYGSASSSGNTIYF.

This clonotype was picked up many times. The gene calls are TRBV27 and TRBJ2-6, with D possibly matching TRBD1 (6 bases). Germline CDR1 and CDR2: MNHEY and SMNVEV (reference sequence). There are 17 residues in the CDR3. Trimming took off 3 bases at V and 0 bases at J, with 12 bases between the two ends. The CDR3 DNA reads TGTGCCAGCAGTTTGTGGGGGCCCCTCTCTGGGGCCAACGTCCTGACTTTC. It encodes CASSLWGPLSGANVLTF.

Many counts were recorded for this clonotype. This chain links TRBV4-3 with TRBJ2-5; D may be TRBD1 (5 bases). CDR3 length: 15 residues. V was cut by 5 bases and J by 1 base, with 14 bases left in between. In germline, CDR1 is LGHNA, CDR2 YSLEER. The CDR3 region is CASSRAWGTQETQYF. In DNA form, the CDR3 reads TGCGCCAGCAGCAGGGCGTGGGGCACCCAAGAGACCCAGTACTTC.

This clonotype occurred many times. V usage is TRBV5-1 and J usage is TRBJ1-1, with D maybe TRBD1 (5 bases). Germline V CDR1 and CDR2: SGHRS, YFSETQ. With 0 bases removed from V and 2 bases from J, the gap between germline ends came to 20 bases. The CDR3 runs to 18 residues. The CDR3 here is CASSLAGVARDGNTEAFF. In DNA, the CDR3 is TGCGCCAGCAGCTTGGCTGGGGTTGCCAGGGATGGAAACACTGAAGCTTTCTTT. Drawing the rest from reference TRBV5-1 and TRBJ1-1, the complete variable domain is KAGVTQTPRYLIKTRGQQVTLSCSPISGHRSVSWYQQTPGQGLQFLFEYFSETQRNKGNFPGRFSGRQFSNSRSEMNVSTLELGDSALYLCASSLAGVARDGNTEAFFGQGTRLTVV.

This clonotype was recorded at least ten times. This sequence joins TRBV28 and TRBJ2-2; TRBD1 aligns across 10 bases. The trim removed 3 bases at V and 6 bases at J, leaving 7 bases unmatched. The germline CDR1 and CDR2 sequences are MDHEN and SYDVKM. This CDR3 region has 16 residues. The CDR3 DNA sequence: TGTGCCAGCAGTTTCTGGGGGGACAGGGGTGCCGGGGAGCTGTTTTTT. This sequence encodes CASSFWGDRGAGELFF. Filled out from reference TRBV28 and TRBJ2-2, the complete variable domain reads DVKVTQSSRYLVKRTGEKVFLECVQDMDHENMFWYRQDPGLGLRLIYFSYDVKMKEKGDIPEGYSVSREKKERFSLILESASTNQTSMYLCASSFWGDRGAGELFFGEGSRLTVL.

This clonotype was detected many times. The chain recombines TRBV30 with TRBJ2-2; D is undetermined. The CDR3 has 14 amino acids. The germline gives CDR1 GTSNPN, CDR2 SVGIG (reference sequence). Trimming pared 4 bases from V and 2 bases from J, leaving 11 bases between. The CDR3 DNA sequence: TGTGCCTGGAAACATGAGTTCAACACCGGGGAGCTGTTTTTT. The encoded protein is CAWKHEFNTGELFF. The full variable domain, rest sourced from reference TRBV30 and TRBJ2-2, is SQTIHQWPATLVQPVGSPLSLECTVEGTSNPNLYWYRQAAGRGLQLLFYSVGIGQISSEVPQNLSASRPQDRQFILSSKKLLLSDSGFYLCAWKHEFNTGELFFGEGSRLTVL.

This clonotype was seen many times. This chain links TRBV28 with TRBJ1-5, with 7 positions matching TRBD1. The CDR3 has 15 residues. Germline assignment: CDR1 MDHEN and CDR2 SYDVKM. V trimming: 6 bases; J trimming: 1 base; junction bases outside the gene matches: 6. In DNA, the CDR3 is TGTGCCAGCAGCACTACAGGGGAAAGCAATCAGCCCCAGCATTTT. It specifies CASSTTGESNQPQHF.

This clonotype was counted at least ten times. This chain links TRBV19 with TRBJ1-1; D uncertain. Germline V gives CDR1 LNHDA, CDR2 SQIVND (reference sequence). V was cut by 5 bases and J by 5 bases, with 12 bases left in between. The CDR3 covers 13 residues. CDR3 amino acids: CASSPRWATEAFF. The CDR3 DNA follows: TGTGCCAGTAGTCCCCGATGGGCAACTGAAGCTTTCTTT.

This chain links TRBV12-3 or TRBV12-4 with TRBJ1-2; 9 bases are shared with TRBD1. The CDR3 runs 14 residues. After removal of 5 bases from V and 7 bases from J, the junction contained 8 bases not matched to a gene. CDR3 nucleotide sequence: TGTGCCAGCAGTCCTACAGGGGGCAGTTCTGGCTACACCTTC. Its translation: CASSPTGGSSGYTF.

This clonotype was counted ten times or more. This chain uses TRBV12-5 with TRBJ2-5; D is unclear. The CDR3 is made up of 13 amino acids. Germline V CDR1 and CDR2: LGHNT, FRNRAP. V lost 2 bases and J 5 bases, leaving 9 bases between the germline ends. The CDR3 coding sequence is TGTGCTAGTGGTTTGCAGTTGGGGGAGACCCAGTACTTC. Its protein is CASGLQLGETQYF.

In this sample, this clonotype turned up many times. The chain carries TRBV19 and TRBJ1-5; tentative D call: TRBD1 (6 bases). The ends were cut back, 3 bases at V and 6 bases at J, with 18 bases in the middle. CDR3 size: 16 residues. CDR1 and CDR2 (germline): LNHDA, SQIVND (reference sequence). The CDR3 here is CASSILSRGRFQPQHF. The CDR3 DNA follows: TGTGCCAGTAGTATTCTTAGTCGGGGGCGCTTTCAGCCCCAGCATTTT.

This clonotype was counted many times. The gene calls are TRBV6-2 or TRBV6-3 and TRBJ2-5; TRBD2 aligns across 9 bases. In germline, CDR1 is MNHEY, CDR2 SVGEGT. J was trimmed by 5 bases and V by 6 bases; bases with no gene match: 13. The CDR3 covers 16 residues. The CDR3 DNA is TGTGCCAGCAGACAACTCGGCGGGGGGGCCCGGGAGACCCAGTACTTC. Its protein is CASRQLGGGARETQYF.

The chain recombines TRBV20-1 with TRBJ1-1; TRBD1 matches 7 bases. The V gene end was trimmed by 6 bases and the J gene end by 0 bases; junction bases not matched to a gene: 10. Germline values: CDR1 DFQATT, CDR2 SNEGSKA (reference sequence). CDR3 length: 15 amino acids. The CDR3 DNA sequence: TGCAGTGCCGGCCCGGAGACAGGGTTGAACACTGAAGCTTTCTTT. Translating it yields CSAGPETGLNTEAFF.

In this sample, this clonotype turned up many times. V and J are TRBV5-1 and TRBJ2-7; TRBD1 matches at 8 bases. With 3 bases clipped from V and 5 bases from J, the junction kept 7 bases outside the gene matches. CDR3 size: 14 residues. Germline CDR1 reads SGHRS; CDR2 reads YFSETQ. CDR3 nucleotides: TGCGCCAGCAGCTACGGACAGGGTACGGACGAGCAGTACTTC. This sequence encodes CASSYGQGTDEQYF.

At least ten counts were recorded for this clonotype. The chain combines TRBV20-1 with TRBJ2-2; D not certain. Germline-derived CDR1 and CDR2 are DFQATT and SNEGSKA (reference sequence). This CDR3 comprises 14 residues. The germline V and J ends were trimmed by 0 bases and 6 bases, with 11 bases remaining between them. CDR3 region: CSARDWLIAGELFF. CDR3 coding DNA: TGCAGTGCTAGAGATTGGCTAATTGCCGGGGAGCTGTTTTTT.

This clonotype was counted at least ten times. CDR3 protein: CSAGLGRLLGYTF. The CDR3 region has the DNA TGCAGTGCTGGATTGGGACGGCTGCTCGGCTACACCTTC. The rearrangement joins TRBV20-1 to TRBJ1-2; weak D call: TRBD1 (5 bases). Trimming left V 5 bases short and J 8 bases short, with 18 bases between. This CDR3 has 13 residues. The germline V gene encodes CDR1 DFQATT and CDR2 SNEGSKA (reference sequence).

This clonotype has a handful of counts. The chain uses TRBV5-1 and TRBJ2-7; 9 nucleotides match TRBD1. J gave up 6 bases and V 4 bases, and 8 bases lay outside the gene matches. The CDR3 loop spans 14 amino acids. Germline CDR1 and CDR2: SGHRS and YFSETQ. The CDR3: CASSDGQGIREQYF. CDR3 in DNA: TGCGCCAGCAGCGACGGACAGGGGATTCGCGAGCAGTACTTC. Full variable domain (remainder filled in from reference TRBV5-1 and TRBJ2-7): KAGVTQTPRYLIKTRGQQVTLSCSPISGHRSVSWYQQTPGQGLQFLFEYFSETQRNKGNFPGRFSGRQFSNSRSEMNVSTLELGDSALYLCASSDGQGIREQYFGPGTRLTVT.

This clonotype has a count of ten or more. The chain has TRBV6-1 and TRBJ2-1; no definite D call. The CDR3 has 11 amino acids. Trimming took off 1 base at V and 10 bases at J, with 5 bases between the two ends. Germline CDR1 reads MNHNS; CDR2 reads SASEGT. CDR3 sequence (DNA): TGTGCCAGCAGTGAAGGGAGCGAGCAGTTCTTC. It encodes CASSEGSEQFF.

The chain combines TRBV28 with TRBJ2-5; a possible D gene is TRBD1 (5 bases). The CDR3 has 16 amino acids. CDR1 is MDHEN, CDR2 SYDVKM, per germline. Trimming pared 6 bases from V and 5 bases from J, leaving 22 bases between. The CDR3 bases are TGTGCCAGCAGCTCCCAAACACCAGGGAAGGCGGAGACCCAGTACTTC. The encoded protein is CASSSQTPGKAETQYF. The complete variable domain, with remaining parts taken from reference TRBV28 and TRBJ2-5, reads DVKVTQSSRYLVKRTGEKVFLECVQDMDHENMFWYRQDPGLGLRLIYFSYDVKMKEKGDIPEGYSVSREKKERFSLILESASTNQTSMYLCASSSQTPGKAETQYFGPGTRLLVL.

In its sample, this clonotype was seen many times. V usage is TRBV20-1 and J usage is TRBJ1-6, with TRBD1 as a possible D gene (5 bases). CDR3 length: 13 residues. Trimming shortened V by 2 bases and J by 7 bases, and 9 bases separated the two germline ends. CDR1 and CDR2 (germline): DFQATT, SNEGSKA (reference sequence). Written as DNA, the CDR3 is TGCAGTGCTAGACTTCGACAGAATTCACCCCTCCACTTT. Encoded protein: CSARLRQNSPLHF.

In this sample, this clonotype turned up many times. The chain has TRBV12-3 or TRBV12-4 and TRBJ2-7; D is uncertain. With 3 bases removed from V and 4 bases from J, the gap between germline ends came to 13 bases. There are 14 residues in the CDR3. The CDR3 spells CASSFTGLEYEQYF. The CDR3, as DNA: TGTGCCAGCAGTTTCACCGGGTTAGAGTACGAGCAGTACTTC.

The sample holds many counts of this clonotype. The rearrangement joins TRBV7-2 to TRBJ1-2; D is undetermined. Deletions cut 4 bases from V and 5 bases from J, with 11 bases between. This CDR3 is built from 13 residues. Germline values: CDR1 SGHTA, CDR2 FQGNSA. CDR3 DNA: TGTGCCAGCAGCTCCGGATGGGGTTATGGCTACACCTTC. It is translated as CASSSGWGYGYTF.

This clonotype was seen at least ten times. The genes are TRBV30 and TRBJ2-7, with D unclear. The V gene's germline CDR1 is GTSNPN and CDR2 SVGIG (reference sequence). The CDR3 is made up of 13 amino acids. Trimming shortened V by 2 bases and J by 3 bases, and 11 bases separated the two germline ends. The CDR3 spells CAWSPSRDYEQYF. For the CDR3, the DNA is TGTGCCTGGAGTCCATCCAGAGACTACGAGCAGTACTTC.